This is a list of T cell receptor beta chains from one sample in a study of blood T cells in healthy people across ages. TCRdb analysed the 5' RACE reads with MiXCR anew, one entry per CDR3 protein. This sample carries just under 900,000 distinct CDR3 sequences, roughly 26% of them seen once, and the ten largest clones take roughly a sixth. Specimen: blood. The origin of the receptors is a woman of 80 years or more in good health. The CDR3 runs from the conserved cysteine through the conserved F or W. Each record gives: CDR3 length, J gene, D gene, V gene, clone size, CDR3 DNA, CDR3 protein. D genes are given only for firm matches. Only some rows state a clone size, as once, few, many or a class for expanded clones.

14 | TRBJ1-2 | NA | TRBV7-9 | NA | TGTGCCAGCATCGTGGGTCGGGGGGACTATGGCTACACCTTC | CASIVGRGDYGYTF
14 | TRBJ2-1 | NA | TRBV3-1 | NA | TGTGCCGGCAGCCCTTTTATCGGGGTCAACGAGCAGTTCTTC | CAGSPFIGVNEQFF
13 | TRBJ2-5 | NA | TRBV7-2 | many | TGTGCCAGCAGCTTTGGGGTTTTGGGGACCCAGTACTTC | CASSFGVLGTQYF
15 | TRBJ2-3 | NA | TRBV6-2/TRBV6-3 | NA | TGTGCCACCCAACCTGGACTAAATGCAAAGCATACGCAGTATTTT | CATQPGLNAKHTQYF
15 | TRBJ2-7 | NA | TRBV3-1 | NA | TGTGCCAGCAGCCAAGAGGGGTCCACCTACAATGAGCAGTACTTC | CASSQEGSTYNEQYF
18 | TRBJ2-6 | NA | TRBV28 | NA | TGTGCCAGCAGTGAGGGGGCTGGGGGGAACTCTGGGGCCAACGTCCTGACTTTC | CASSEGAGGNSGANVLTF
14 | TRBJ1-5 | NA | TRBV12-3/TRBV12-4 | many | TGTGCCAGCAGTTTACGTTCCGAAAATCAGCCCCAGCATTTT | CASSLRSENQPQHF
16 | TRBJ2-7 | TRBD2 | TRBV7-9 | NA | TGTGCCAGCAGCCCACCCCTGACTAGCGGGACCCACGAGCAGTACTTC | CASSPPLTSGTHEQYF
14 | TRBJ2-4 | TRBD1 | TRBV19 | few | TGTGCCAGTAGTGACAGGGGGCTTGAAAACATTCAGTACTTC | CASSDRGLENIQYF
15 | TRBJ2-3 | TRBD2 | TRBV12-3/TRBV12-4 | NA | TGTGCCAGCAGTTTATTGGCGGGAGACTCAGATACGCAGTATTTT | CASSLLAGDSDTQYF
15 | TRBJ2-3 | NA | TRBV12-3/TRBV12-4 | NA | TGTGCCAGCAGTTTCGGCAGCCTGAGAGCAGATGCGGAGTATTTT | CASSFGSLRADAEYF
16 | TRBJ2-5 | TRBD1 | TRBV9 | NA | TGTGCCAGCAGCGTAGAACTAGGGGGCAATAAAGAGACCCAGTACTTC | CASSVELGGNKETQYF
14 | TRBJ2-7 | TRBD1 | TRBV5-5 | few | TGTGCCAGCAGCTGGGGACAGGGGGTATACGAGCAGTACTTC | CASSWGQGVYEQYF
14 | TRBJ2-1 | NA | TRBV7-2 | few | TGTGCCAGCAGCTTATTAAGGCCGGGGGATGAGCAGTTCTTC | CASSLLRPGDEQFF
13 | TRBJ1-1 | NA | TRBV5-1 | NA | TGCGCCAGCAGCCTAGAGATGGGCACTGAAGCTTTCTTT | CASSLEMGTEAFF
15 | TRBJ2-7 | NA | TRBV7-2 | many | TGTGCCAGCAGCCCGAGAACAGGGCTCTCCTACGAGCAGTACTTC | CASSPRTGLSYEQYF
11 | TRBJ2-1 | TRBD2 | TRBV12-3/TRBV12-4 | many | TGTGCCAGCAGTACTAGCGGGGGGCAGTTCTTC | CASSTSGGQFF
11 | TRBJ2-7 | NA | TRBV15 | NA | TGTGCCACCAGCAACCGATACGAGCAGTACTTC | CATSNRYEQYF
14 | TRBJ1-5 | NA | TRBV12-3/TRBV12-4 | NA | TGTGCCAGCAGTCCCGCGAGTAGCGATCAGCCCCAGCATTTT | CASSPASSDQPQHF
15 | TRBJ2-5 | TRBD2 | TRBV12-3/TRBV12-4 | NA | TGTGCCAGCAGTTTATCGACTAGCGGGGGGACGGAGCAGTACTTC | CASSLSTSGGTEQYF
13 | TRBJ1-1 | NA | TRBV7-9 | few | TGTGCCAGCAGTTCCGACGGATACACTGAAGCTTTCTTT | CASSSDGYTEAFF
14 | TRBJ2-1 | TRBD1 | TRBV6-1 | NA | TGTGCCAGCAGTGAAGTGACAGGGGGCAATGAGCAGTTCTTC | CASSEVTGGNEQFF
14 | TRBJ2-5 | NA | TRBV7-9 | many | TGTGCCAGCAGCCAGGACTCGCGGGTCGAGACCCAGTACTTC | CASSQDSRVETQYF
15 | TRBJ2-3 | NA | TRBV5-1 | many | TGCGCCAGCAGCCTTGGAAGGGCGTGGAGAGATACGCAGTATTTT | CASSLGRAWRDTQYF
15 | TRBJ1-4 | TRBD1 | TRBV12-3/TRBV12-4 | NA | TGTGCCAGCAGTTCCGGGACAGGGGGAAATGAAAAACTGTTTTTT | CASSSGTGGNEKLFF
15 | TRBJ2-5 | TRBD1 | TRBV4-3 | few | TGCGCCAGCAGCCAGTGGACAGGTATCCAAGAGACCCAGTACTTC | CASSQWTGIQETQYF
11 | TRBJ2-3 | NA | TRBV11-3 | many | TGTGCCAGCAGCTCGGGTGGTACGCAGTATTTT | CASSSGGTQYF
19 | TRBJ2-6 | NA | TRBV9 | many | TGTGCCAGCAGCGAGTATAAACGTTCAGGGGCGGTAGGGGCCAACGTCCTGACTTTC | CASSEYKRSGAVGANVLTF
15 | TRBJ2-3 | NA | TRBV6-2/TRBV6-3 | many | TGTGCCAGCAGTTTGAGGGGACTCCGCACAGATACGCAGTATTTT | CASSLRGLRTDTQYF
14 | TRBJ1-5 | TRBD1 | TRBV10-3 | NA | TGTGCCATCAGTGGAGGGACAGGCGGGGGGCCCCAGCATTTT | CAISGGTGGGPQHF
17 | TRBJ2-7 | TRBD2 | TRBV7-2 | many | TGTGCCAGCAGCAAGGGACTAGCGGGGGGTTTTGTAGCCGAGCAGTACTTC | CASSKGLAGGFVAEQYF
15 | TRBJ1-6 | TRBD1 | TRBV7-3 | NA | TGTGCCAGCAGCTTGAGGACAGGGGAGGATTCACCCCTCCACTTT | CASSLRTGEDSPLHF
14 | TRBJ1-1 | NA | TRBV10-3 | NA | TGTGCCATCAGTGAGATTTCCGGGAACACTGAAGCTTTCTTT | CAISEISGNTEAFF
14 | TRBJ1-3 | NA | TRBV6-5 | NA | TGTGCCAGCAGCAGAGGGACGTCTGGAAACACCATATATTTT | CASSRGTSGNTIYF
14 | TRBJ2-1 | NA | TRBV7-8 | NA | TGTGCCAGCAGCTTAGATAGGGCTCAAGAGACCCAGTTCTTC | CASSLDRAQETQFF
13 | TRBJ2-3 | NA | TRBV20-1 | many | TGCAGTGCTTTATTCGGGGGCACAGATACGCAGTATTTT | CSALFGGTDTQYF
16 | TRBJ2-5 | TRBD1 | TRBV19 | NA | TGTGCCAGTAGTATAAGGGGGGACAGGGGCGGAAAGACCCAGTACTTC | CASSIRGDRGGKTQYF
12 | TRBJ2-5 | NA | TRBV7-9 | many | TGTGCCAGCAGCTTAGACATAAAGACCCAGTACTTC | CASSLDIKTQYF
20 | TRBJ2-6 | TRBD2 | TRBV7-2 | many | TGTGCCAGCAGCTTATCGCGTTTACTAGCGGGGTCCTCTGGGGCCAACGTCCTGACTTTC | CASSLSRLLAGSSGANVLTF
13 | TRBJ2-1 | NA | TRBV11-3 | NA | TGTGCCAGCAGCTCGGGACTCTACAATGAGCGGTTCTTC | CASSSGLYNERFF
14 | TRBJ2-5 | NA | TRBV12-3/TRBV12-4 | many | TGTGCCAGCAGTTTCGGACGGTCCCAAGAGACCCAGTACTTC | CASSFGRSQETQYF
18 | TRBJ2-1 | TRBD2 | TRBV7-8 | few | TGTGCCGGCAGCTTAGCGCTAGCGGGGGGGTCCTTTTACAATGAGCAGTTCTTC | CAGSLALAGGSFYNEQFF
11 | TRBJ1-6 | NA | TRBV5-6 | NA | TGTGCCAGCAGCTACGGTCCACCCCTCCACTTT | CASSYGPPLHF
16 | TRBJ1-2 | NA | TRBV10-3 | NA | TGTGCCATCAGTGAACCGGCAGGCGGATATAACTATGGCTACACCTTC | CAISEPAGGYNYGYTF
13 | TRBJ1-2 | NA | TRBV12-3/TRBV12-4 | few | TGTGCCAGTGGTACGGCAGGAACCTATGGCTACACCTTC | CASGTAGTYGYTF
13 | TRBJ1-5 | TRBD1 | TRBV30 | NA | TGTGCCTGGAGCGGGACAGGGCTTCAGCCCCAGCATTTT | CAWSGTGLQPQHF
16 | TRBJ2-5 | TRBD1 | TRBV12-3/TRBV12-4 | many | TGTGCCAGCAGCCGGTCACAGGGGTCGAGTTTGGAGACCCAGTACTTC | CASSRSQGSSLETQYF
13 | TRBJ2-1 | NA | TRBV20-1 | many | TGCAGTGCTAGCGGGGGCAGGTACAATGAGCAGTTCTTC | CSASGGRYNEQFF
13 | TRBJ1-5 | NA | TRBV10-2 | few | TGCGCCAGCAGTGCACTCCCAGCTCAGCCCCAGCATTTT | CASSALPAQPQHF